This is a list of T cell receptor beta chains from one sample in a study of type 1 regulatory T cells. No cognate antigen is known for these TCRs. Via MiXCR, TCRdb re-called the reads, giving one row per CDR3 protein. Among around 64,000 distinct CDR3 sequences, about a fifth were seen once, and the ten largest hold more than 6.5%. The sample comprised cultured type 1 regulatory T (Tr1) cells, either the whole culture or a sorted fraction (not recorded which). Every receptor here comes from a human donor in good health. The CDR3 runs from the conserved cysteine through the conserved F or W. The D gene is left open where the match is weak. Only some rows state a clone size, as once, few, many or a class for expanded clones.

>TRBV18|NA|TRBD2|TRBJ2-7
CASSPGAGGPWGQYF
TGTGCCAGCTCACCAGGAGCGGGAGGGCCGTGGGGGCAGTACTTC
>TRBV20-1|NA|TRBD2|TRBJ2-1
CSANLAGANEQFF
TGCAGTGCTAATTTAGCGGGAGCCAATGAGCAGTTCTTC
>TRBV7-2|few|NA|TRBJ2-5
CASSSRVTQYF
TGTGCCAGCAGCTCCAGGGTGACCCAGTACTTC
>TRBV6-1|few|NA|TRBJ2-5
CASSPRVETQYF
TGTGCCAGCAGTCCAAGGGTGGAGACCCAGTACTTC
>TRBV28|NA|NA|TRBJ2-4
CASTPGPHF
TGTGCCAGCACACCGGGCCCGCACTTC
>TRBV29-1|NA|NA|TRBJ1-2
CSVGDVYGYAF
TGCAGCGTTGGGGACGTATATGGCTACGCCTTC
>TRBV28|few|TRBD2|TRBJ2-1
CASSLLLAGGLNEQFF
TGTGCCAGCAGTTTATTACTAGCGGGGGGTCTTAATGAGCAGTTCTTC
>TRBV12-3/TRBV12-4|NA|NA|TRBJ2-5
CASSFSTETQYF
TGTGCCAGCAGTTTTTCTACGGAGACCCAGTACTTC
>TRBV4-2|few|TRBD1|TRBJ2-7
CASSQDRGGRYEQYF
TGTGCCAGCAGCCAAGATCGAGGGGGCCGGTACGAGCAGTACTTC
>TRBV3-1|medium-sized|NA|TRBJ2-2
CASSQDGARELFF
TGTGCCAGCAGCCAAGATGGGGCCCGGGAGCTGTTTTTT
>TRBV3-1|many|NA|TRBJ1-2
CASSPTRQATYGYTF
TGTGCCAGCAGCCCCACCCGACAGGCAACTTATGGCTACACCTTC
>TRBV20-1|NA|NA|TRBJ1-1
CSVAMNTEAFF
TGCAGTGTCGCGATGAACACTGAAGCTTTCTTT
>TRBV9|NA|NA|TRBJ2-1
CASSVASQGYNEQFF
TGTGCCAGCAGCGTAGCTAGTCAAGGTTACAATGAGCAGTTCTTC
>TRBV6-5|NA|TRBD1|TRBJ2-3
CASRYGTGTDTQYF
TGTGCCAGCAGATACGGGACAGGCACAGATACGCAGTATTTT
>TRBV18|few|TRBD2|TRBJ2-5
CASSPRLAEETQYF
TGTGCCAGCTCACCACGGCTAGCGGAAGAGACCCAGTACTTC
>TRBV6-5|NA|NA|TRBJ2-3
CASTSERDPEGRDTQYF
TGTGCCAGCACCTCAGAGAGGGACCCGGAGGGCCGGGATACGCAGTATTTT
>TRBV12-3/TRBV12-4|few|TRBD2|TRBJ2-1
CASSSPGIAGANEQFF
TGTGCCAGCAGTTCCCCCGGGATAGCGGGAGCCAATGAGCAGTTCTTC
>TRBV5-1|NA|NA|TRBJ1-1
CASSFGHMNTEAFF
TGCGCCAGCAGCTTCGGGCATATGAACACTGAAGCTTTCTTT
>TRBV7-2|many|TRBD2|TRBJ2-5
CASSSIAGLETQYF
TGTGCCAGCAGCTCAATAGCGGGACTGGAGACCCAGTACTTC
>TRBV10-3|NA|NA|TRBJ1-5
CAISDNNSNQPQHF
TGTGCCATCAGTGACAACAATAGCAATCAGCCCCAGCATTTT
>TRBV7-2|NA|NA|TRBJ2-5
CASSNRPETQYF
TGTGCCAGCAGCAACCGACCGGAGACCCAGTACTTC
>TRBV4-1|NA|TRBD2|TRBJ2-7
CASSRTSGRALSYEQYF
TGCGCCAGCAGCCGGACTAGCGGGAGGGCCTTGAGCTACGAGCAGTACTTC
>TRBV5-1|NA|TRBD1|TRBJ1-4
CASSFGQGRTNEKLFF
TGCGCCAGCAGCTTCGGACAGGGGAGGACTAATGAAAAACTGTTTTTT
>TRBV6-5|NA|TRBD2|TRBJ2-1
CASSYSLLAQNEQFF
TGTGCCAGCAGCTACTCTCTACTAGCGCAGAATGAGCAGTTCTTC
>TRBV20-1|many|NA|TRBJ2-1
CSWMGGSSYNEQFF
TGCAGTTGGATGGGGGGTTCCTCCTACAATGAGCAGTTCTTC
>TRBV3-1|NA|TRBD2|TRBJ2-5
CASSQASGLAGDETQYF
TGTGCCAGCAGCCAAGCCTCGGGACTAGCGGGAGATGAGACCCAGTACTTC
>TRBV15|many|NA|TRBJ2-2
CATSRINEGVEGELFF
TGTGCCACCAGCCGAATAAATGAGGGAGTAGAAGGGGAGCTGTTTTTT
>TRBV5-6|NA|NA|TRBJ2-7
CASSFIVGGEQYF
TGTGCCAGCAGCTTCATTGTGGGCGGCGAGCAGTACTTC
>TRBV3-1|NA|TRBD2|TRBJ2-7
CASSFGLAGFEQYF
TGTGCCAGCAGTTTTGGACTAGCAGGTTTCGAGCAGTACTTC
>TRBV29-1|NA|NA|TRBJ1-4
CSVGGLKNEKLFF
TGCAGCGTTGGGGGACTAAAGAATGAAAAACTGTTTTTT
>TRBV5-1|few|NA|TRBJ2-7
CASFAGANGEQYF
TGCGCCAGTTTTGCGGGGGCGAACGGCGAGCAGTACTTC
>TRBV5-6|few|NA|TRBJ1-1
CASSFLGPLNTEAFF
TGTGCCAGCAGCTTTTTGGGCCCATTGAACACTGAAGCTTTCTTT
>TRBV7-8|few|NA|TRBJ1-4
CASSLSQRRGTNEKLFF
TGTGCCAGCAGCTTATCTCAGCGAAGGGGGACAAATGAAAAACTGTTTTTT
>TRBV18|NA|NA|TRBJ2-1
CTSSPPLPGEAWDEQFF
TGTACCAGCTCACCACCGTTGCCGGGAGAGGCGTGGGATGAGCAGTTCTTC
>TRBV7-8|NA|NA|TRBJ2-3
CASSLAWYTDTQYF
TGTGCCAGCAGCTTAGCCTGGTACACAGATACGCAGTATTTT
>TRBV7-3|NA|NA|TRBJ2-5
CASSLLPSSQETQYF
TGTGCCAGCAGCTTACTACCCTCATCCCAAGAGACCCAGTACTTC
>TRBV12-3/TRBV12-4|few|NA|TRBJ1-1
CASSFVAVAAFF
TGTGCCAGCAGTTTCGTAGCTGTGGCGGCTTTCTTT
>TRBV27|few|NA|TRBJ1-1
CASSLKQGTEAFF
TGTGCCAGCAGTCTCAAACAGGGCACTGAAGCTTTCTTT
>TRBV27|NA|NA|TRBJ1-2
CASSFRGRGYGYTF
TGTGCCAGCAGTTTCCGGGGGCGTGGATATGGCTACACCTTC
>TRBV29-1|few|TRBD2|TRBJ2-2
CSVITGGTGELFF
TGCAGCGTCATAACCGGGGGGACCGGGGAGCTGTTTTTT
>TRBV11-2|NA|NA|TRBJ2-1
CASSLLADLNEQFF
TGTGCCAGCAGCTTATTGGCTGACCTGAATGAGCAGTTCTTC
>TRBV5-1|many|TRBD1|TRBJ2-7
CASSLAQGVAYEQYF
TGCGCCAGCAGCTTGGCCCAGGGGGTTGCCTACGAGCAGTACTTC
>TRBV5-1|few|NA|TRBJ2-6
CASSLKGSVHSGANVLTF
TGCGCCAGCAGCTTAAAAGGGTCTGTCCACTCTGGGGCCAACGTCCTGACTTTC
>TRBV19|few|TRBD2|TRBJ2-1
CASSIERGRAAEQFF
TGTGCCAGTAGTATAGAGCGCGGGAGGGCCGCTGAGCAGTTCTTC
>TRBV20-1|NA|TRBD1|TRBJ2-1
CSAMGQGSYNEQFF
TGCAGTGCCATGGGACAGGGCTCCTACAATGAGCAGTTCTTC
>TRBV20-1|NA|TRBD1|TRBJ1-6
CSARRGTGGPNSPLHF
TGCAGTGCTAGACGGGGGACAGGGGGCCCGAATTCACCCCTCCACTTT
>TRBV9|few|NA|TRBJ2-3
CASSPRSGGTPDTQYF
TGTGCCAGCAGCCCACGTAGCGGCGGGACTCCGGATACGCAGTATTTT
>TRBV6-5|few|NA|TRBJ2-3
CASSNADAQYF
TGTGCCAGCAGTAACGCAGATGCGCAGTATTTT
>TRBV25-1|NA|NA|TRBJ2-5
CASSDHMKETQYF
TGTGCCAGCAGTGACCATATGAAGGAGACCCAGTACTTC
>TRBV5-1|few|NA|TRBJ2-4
CASSLGTASKNIQYF
TGCGCCAGCAGCTTGGGGACAGCATCCAAAAACATTCAGTACTTC
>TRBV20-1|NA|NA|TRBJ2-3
CSATSYVAVDTQYF
TGCAGTGCTACCAGCTACGTAGCGGTGGATACGCAGTATTTT
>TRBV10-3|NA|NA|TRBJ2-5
CAISEKETQYF
TGTGCCATCAGTGAGAAAGAGACCCAGTACTTC
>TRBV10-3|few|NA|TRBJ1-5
CAISGGSEPQHF
TGTGCCATCAGTGGAGGGAGTGAGCCCCAGCATTTT
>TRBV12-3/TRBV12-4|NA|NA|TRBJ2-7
CASSHYDNPYEQYF
TGTGCCAGCAGTCACTATGACAACCCCTACGAGCAGTACTTC